This T cell receptor beta chain was captured by sequencing in a study of blood T cell repertoires in COVID-19. The wider study: Samples came from the United States, Italy and Spain, spanning acute and convalescent COVID-19.

The CDR3 is 10 amino acids. Germline assignment: CDR1 DFQATT and CDR2 SNEGSKA (reference sequence). Seattle patients were enrolled while actively infected and followed longitudinally. As handled by the study authors: Reference gene primer amplification yielded estimated nucleated cell counts. Produced via immunoSEQ multiplex PCR; TCRdb's table is partial and in-frame only. The DNA gave D and trimming, while V, J and clone size come from that table. The data hold approximately 170,000 clones, with around four fifths observed a single time. This receptor was obtained from an elderly woman with COVID-19, enrolled during active disease. The sample comprised peripheral blood. This rearrangement joins TRBV20-1 to TRBJ1-4, with D possibly TRBD1 on 5 matching bases. This CDR3 is CRGANEKLFF. The CDR3 nucleotides are TGCCGGGGGGCTAATGAAAAACTGTTTTTT.